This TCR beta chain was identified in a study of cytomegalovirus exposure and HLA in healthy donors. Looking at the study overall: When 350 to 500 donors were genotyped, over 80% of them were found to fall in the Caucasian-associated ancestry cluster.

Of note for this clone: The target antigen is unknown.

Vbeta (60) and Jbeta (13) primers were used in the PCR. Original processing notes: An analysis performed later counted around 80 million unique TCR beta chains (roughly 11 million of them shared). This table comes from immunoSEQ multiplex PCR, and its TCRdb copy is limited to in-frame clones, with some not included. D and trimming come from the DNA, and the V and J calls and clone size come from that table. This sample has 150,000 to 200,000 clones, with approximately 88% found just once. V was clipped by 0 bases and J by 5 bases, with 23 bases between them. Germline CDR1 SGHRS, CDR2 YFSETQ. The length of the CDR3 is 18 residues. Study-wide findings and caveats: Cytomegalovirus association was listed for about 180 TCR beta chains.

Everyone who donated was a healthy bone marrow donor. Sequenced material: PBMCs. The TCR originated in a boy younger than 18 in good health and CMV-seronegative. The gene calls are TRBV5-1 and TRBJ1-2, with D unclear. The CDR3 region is CASSLEAGWAGIVYGYTF. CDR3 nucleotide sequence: TGCGCCAGCAGCTTGGAGGCTGGCTGGGCAGGCATTGTGTATGGCTACACCTTC.